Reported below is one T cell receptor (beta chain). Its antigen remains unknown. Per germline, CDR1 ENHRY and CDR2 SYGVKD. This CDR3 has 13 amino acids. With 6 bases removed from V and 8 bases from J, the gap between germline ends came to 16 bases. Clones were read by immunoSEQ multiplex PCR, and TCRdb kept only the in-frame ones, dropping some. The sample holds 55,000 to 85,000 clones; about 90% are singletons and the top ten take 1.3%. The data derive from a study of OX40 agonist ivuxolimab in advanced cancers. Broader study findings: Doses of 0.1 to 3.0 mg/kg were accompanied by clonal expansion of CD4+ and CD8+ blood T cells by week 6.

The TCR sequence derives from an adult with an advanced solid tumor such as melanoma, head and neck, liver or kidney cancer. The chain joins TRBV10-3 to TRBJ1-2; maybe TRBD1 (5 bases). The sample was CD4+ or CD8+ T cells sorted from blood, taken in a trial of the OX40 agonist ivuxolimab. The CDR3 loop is CAIRNGADLGYTF. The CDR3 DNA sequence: TGTGCCATCAGGAACGGGGCCGACCTGGGCTACACCTTC.